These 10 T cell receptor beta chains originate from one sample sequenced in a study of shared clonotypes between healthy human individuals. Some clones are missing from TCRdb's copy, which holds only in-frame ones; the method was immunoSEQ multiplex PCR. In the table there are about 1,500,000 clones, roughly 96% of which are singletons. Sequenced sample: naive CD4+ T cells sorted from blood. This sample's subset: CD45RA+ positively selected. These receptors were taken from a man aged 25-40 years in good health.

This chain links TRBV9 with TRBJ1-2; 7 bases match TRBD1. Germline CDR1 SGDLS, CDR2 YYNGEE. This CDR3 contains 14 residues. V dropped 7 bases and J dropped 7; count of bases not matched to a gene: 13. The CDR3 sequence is CASGERGQGSGYTF. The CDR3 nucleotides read TGTGCCAGCGGGGAGAGGGGGCAGGGGAGTGGCTACACCTTC.

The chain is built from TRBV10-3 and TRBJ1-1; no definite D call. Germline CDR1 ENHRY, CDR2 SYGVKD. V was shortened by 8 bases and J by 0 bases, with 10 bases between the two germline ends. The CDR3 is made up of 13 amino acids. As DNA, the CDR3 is TGTGCCATCCAGACACAGATGAACACTGAAGCTTTCTTT. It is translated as CAIQTQMNTEAFF.

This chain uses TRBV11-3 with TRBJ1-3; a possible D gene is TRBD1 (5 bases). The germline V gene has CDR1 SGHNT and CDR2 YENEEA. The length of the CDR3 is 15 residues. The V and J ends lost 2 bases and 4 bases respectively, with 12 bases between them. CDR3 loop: CASSLWSGAGNTIYF. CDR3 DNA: TGTGCCAGCAGCTTATGGTCCGGGGCCGGAAACACCATATATTTT.

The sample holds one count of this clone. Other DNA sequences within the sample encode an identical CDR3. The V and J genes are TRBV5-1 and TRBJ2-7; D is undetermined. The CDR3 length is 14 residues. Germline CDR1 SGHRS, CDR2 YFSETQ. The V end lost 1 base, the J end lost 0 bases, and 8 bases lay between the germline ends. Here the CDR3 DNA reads TGCGCCAGCAGCTTGACGGGTAGCTCCTACGAGCAGTACTTC. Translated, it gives CASSLTGSSYEQYF.

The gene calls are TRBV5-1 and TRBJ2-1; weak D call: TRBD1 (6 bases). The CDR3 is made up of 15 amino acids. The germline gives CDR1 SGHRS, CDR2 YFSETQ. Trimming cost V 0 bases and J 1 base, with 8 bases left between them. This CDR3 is CASSLGQVSYNEQFF. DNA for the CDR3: TGCGCCAGCAGCTTGGGACAGGTATCCTACAATGAGCAGTTCTTC.

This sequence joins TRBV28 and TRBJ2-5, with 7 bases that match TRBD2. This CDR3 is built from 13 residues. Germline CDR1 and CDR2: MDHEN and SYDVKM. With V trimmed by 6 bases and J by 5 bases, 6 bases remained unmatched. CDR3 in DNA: TGTGCCAGCAGCCAAATGGGAGGGGAGACCCAGTACTTC. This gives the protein CASSQMGGETQYF.

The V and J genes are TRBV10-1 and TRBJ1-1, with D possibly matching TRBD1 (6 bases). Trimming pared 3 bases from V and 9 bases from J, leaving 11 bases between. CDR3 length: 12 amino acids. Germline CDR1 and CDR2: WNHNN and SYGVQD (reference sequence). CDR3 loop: CASSENRVQAFF. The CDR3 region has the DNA TGCGCCAGCAGTGAAAACAGGGTGCAAGCTTTCTTT.

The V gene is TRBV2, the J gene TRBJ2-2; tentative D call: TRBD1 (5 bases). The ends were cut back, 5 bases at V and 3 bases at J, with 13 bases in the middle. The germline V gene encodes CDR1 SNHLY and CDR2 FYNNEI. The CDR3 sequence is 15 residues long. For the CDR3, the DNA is TGTGCCAGCAGTTTTCAGGGATCGGACACCGGGGAGCTGTTTTTT. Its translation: CASSFQGSDTGELFF.

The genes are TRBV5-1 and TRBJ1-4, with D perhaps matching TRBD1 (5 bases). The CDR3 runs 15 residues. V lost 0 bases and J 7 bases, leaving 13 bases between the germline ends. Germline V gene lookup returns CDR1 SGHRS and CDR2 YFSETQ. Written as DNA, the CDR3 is TGCGCCAGCAGCTTGGTAGGGGCGGGGAGTGAAAAACTGTTTTTT. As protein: CASSLVGAGSEKLFF.

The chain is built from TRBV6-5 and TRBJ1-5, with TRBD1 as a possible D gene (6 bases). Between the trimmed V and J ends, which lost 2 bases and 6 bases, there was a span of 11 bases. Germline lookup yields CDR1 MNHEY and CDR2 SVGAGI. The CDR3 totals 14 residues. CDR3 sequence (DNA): TGTGCCAGCAGTTACGGGGGGGCAGGTCAGCCCCAGCATTTT. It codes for CASSYGGAGQPQHF.